These 3 T cell receptor beta chains originate from one sample sequenced in a study of blood T cell repertoires in COVID-19. Measured with immunoSEQ multiplex PCR; TCRdb has only the in-frame clones, and not every one. The sample lists around 150,000 clones; around 81% were seen once. The sequenced sample consisted of peripheral blood. These receptors came from a woman aged 60 to 75 with active or convalescent COVID-19.

The J gene is TRBJ2-3, the V gene TRBV29-1; 8 bases match TRBD1. The germline V gene has CDR1 SQVTM and CDR2 ANQGSEA. J gave up 1 base and V 4 bases, and 7 bases lay outside the gene matches. The CDR3 consists of 15 residues. The CDR3 spells CSVAPPGQGTDTQYF. In DNA form, the CDR3 reads TGCAGCGTTGCTCCTCCGGGACAGGGCACAGATACGCAGTATTTT.

Remarks on this clone: Other DNA sequences within the sample encode an identical CDR3. The chain combines TRBV5-1 with TRBJ2-2, with D unclear. There are 14 residues in the CDR3. With 0 bases removed from V and 1 base from J, the gap between germline ends came to 4 bases. CDR1 is SGHRS, CDR2 YFSETQ, per germline. DNA of the CDR3: TGCGCCAGCAGCTTGGGGAGGAACACCGGGGAGCTGTTTTTT. This encodes CASSLGRNTGELFF.

V gene TRBV5-4 combines with J gene TRBJ1-6; D is uncertain. Germline V gene data show CDR1 as SGHNT and CDR2 as YYREEE (reference sequence). V dropped 3 bases and J dropped 9 bases, with 16 bases sitting between them. CDR3 length equals 15 residues. CDR3 amino acids: CASSSGIFGTSPLHF. As DNA, the CDR3 is TGTGCCAGCAGCTCCGGGATCTTTGGTACTTCACCCCTCCACTTT.